Below, one T cell receptor (beta chain) is given with its context. The sample comes from a study of blood T cell repertoires in COVID-19. Turning to the study itself: The samples span acute and convalescent COVID-19 from the United States, Italy and Spain.

Libraries were prepared by immunoSEQ multiplex PCR; TCRdb keeps only in-frame clonotypes and omits some of them. Counted here are 300,000 or so clones, roughly 85% occurring once; the ten biggest clones make up around 4%. Sequences were obtained from PBMCs or T cells enriched from blood (not recorded which). This sequence was found in a woman between 35 and 50 years old with acute COVID-19.

CDR3 bases: TGTGCTAGTGCAAAAGGTCGGGGCTCTGGAAACACCATATATTTT. Translating it yields CASAKGRGSGNTIYF. V gene TRBV12-5 combines with J gene TRBJ1-3; no firm D call. Germline V gene sequence: CDR1 LGHNT, CDR2 FRNRAP. V was pared by 7 bases and J by 0 bases, with 13 bases between. This CDR3 has 15 residues.